This T cell receptor beta chain emerged from a study of CD8 T cells in Susac syndrome. The overall study: When their blood was taken, the Susac syndrome patients had either not yet had any therapy, were taking corticosteroids, or were taking intravenous immunoglobulin alone.

The CDR3 contains 16 residues. Trimming pared 0 bases from V and 0 bases from J, leaving 11 bases between. Germline values: CDR1 LGHNA, CDR2 YNFKEQ. When the RNA was reverse transcribed, random hexamers were used with an input of 0.5 to 1 ug. immunoSEQ multiplex PCR amplified TCR beta CDR3 across 54 Vbeta, 13 Jbeta. TCRdb redid the calling of the immunoSEQ multiplex PCR reads with MiXCR, one entry per CDR3 protein. The sample holds more than 150,000 distinct CDR3 sequences, roughly 95% seen once. The specimen was CD4+ T cells from PBMCs. This sequence was found in a human donor with Susac syndrome. V is TRBV4-2 and J is TRBJ1-1; D unclear. This CDR3 reads CASSQDRLTMNTEAFF. The CDR3 bases are TGTGCCAGCAGCCAAGATCGACTTACGATGAACACTGAAGCTTTCTTT.